This TCR beta chain comes out of a study of blood T cell repertoires in COVID-19. The overall study: The origin of the acute and convalescent COVID-19 samples was the United States, Italy and Spain. Sources were T cells, B-cell-depleted T cells, or PBMCs; the material itself was cDNA or gDNA.

There are 16 residues in the CDR3. Some clones are missing from TCRdb's copy, which holds only in-frame ones; the method was immunoSEQ multiplex PCR. The table lists around 200,000 clones, around 88% of them singletons. Participant age was roughly 18 to 90 years, and participants resided in about two dozen US areas. The study assigned cohorts using participant-reported clinical history. Sequenced input: PBMCs or T cells enriched from blood (not recorded which). This clonotype was obtained from a woman in her twenties or thirties who had been exposed to COVID-19. This chain connects TRBV21-1 to TRBJ2-5; the table calls TRBD1, which could not be checked here. TRBV21-1 is a pseudogene locus. CDR3 bases: TGTGCCAGCAGCAAAGGGGGGACAGGGGCTATGGAGACCCAGTACTTC. Translated, it gives CASSKGGTGAMETQYF.